The 20 T cell receptor beta chains listed next were all sequenced from one sample in a study of CD8 T cells in ankylosing spondylitis. TCRdb re-called the 5' RACE reads through MiXCR, storing one row per CDR3 protein. The table lists about 130,000 distinct CDR3 sequences, more than 5.5% of them singletons. The specimen sequenced was blood, either unsorted or a sorted T cell fraction (not recorded which). The receptors here all came from a female donor with ankylosing spondylitis or in good health (not recorded which).

This clonotype has only a few counts. The chain uses TRBV5-1 and TRBJ1-3; D unresolved. V gave up 0 bases and J gave up 4 bases, with 8 bases separating them. Germline CDR1 is SGHRS and CDR2 is YFSETQ. CDR3 size: 14 residues. In nucleotides, the CDR3 is TGCGCCAGCAGCTTGGATGTCAGCGGAAACACCATATATTTT. It encodes CASSLDVSGNTIYF.

This clonotype was counted many times. V is TRBV7-9 and J is TRBJ1-2, with D tentatively TRBD1 (5 bases). Germline assignment: CDR1 SEHNR and CDR2 FQNEAQ (reference sequence). The V gene lost 5 bases and the J gene lost 7 bases, with 14 bases spanning the gap. This CDR3 has 13 amino acids. The CDR3 DNA reads TGTGCCAGCAGCCTAGGGTGGGGCCCTGGCTACACCTTC. This sequence encodes CASSLGWGPGYTF.

This clonotype was observed a handful of times. The chain employs TRBV5-1 and TRBJ2-7, with D tentatively TRBD2 (6 bases). CDR1 is SGHRS, CDR2 YFSETQ, per germline. Trimming removed 0 bases at V and 9 bases at J, with 13 bases between. The CDR3 consists of 13 residues. CDR3 region: CASSLDGGRRQYF. The DNA of the CDR3 is TGCGCCAGCAGCTTGGACGGTGGGAGGCGGCAGTACTTC.

The chain recombines TRBV27 with TRBJ2-3; D perhaps matches TRBD1 (5 bases). Trimming took off 5 bases at V and 3 bases at J, with 15 bases between the two ends. The CDR3 has 15 residues. CDR1 is MNHEY, CDR2 SMNVEV, per germline (reference sequence). CDR3 amino acids: CASSPPQGETDTQYF. The CDR3 DNA reads as TGTGCCAGCAGTCCCCCTCAGGGTGAAACAGATACGCAGTATTTT.

This clonotype was counted at least ten times. The genes are TRBV6-2 or TRBV6-3 and TRBJ1-6, with D possibly matching TRBD1 (5 bases). V was shortened by 7 bases and J by 0 bases, with 10 bases between the two germline ends. This CDR3 is 15 amino acids long. From germline, CDR1 is MNHEY and CDR2 SVGEGT. The CDR3 coding sequence is TGTGCCAGCATCCCAGGGAGCTCCTATAATTCACCCCTCCACTTT. It codes for CASIPGSSYNSPLHF.

This clonotype was detected ten times or more. The V call is TRBV20-1, the J call TRBJ2-1; TRBD2 aligns across 8 bases. The CDR3 extends over 15 amino acids. Germline V gene sequence: CDR1 DFQATT, CDR2 SNEGSKA (reference sequence). V shed 5 bases and J 9 bases; nucleotides not matched to a gene: 15. CDR3 residues: CSAGGLMRGALEQFF. CDR3 sequence (DNA): TGCAGTGCTGGAGGTCTCATGCGGGGGGCTCTTGAGCAGTTCTTC.

This clonotype was counted only a few times. This rearrangement joins TRBV12-3 or TRBV12-4 to TRBJ2-1; no clear D. The length of the CDR3 is 14 residues. V dropped 1 base and J dropped 5 bases, with 9 bases sitting between them. Written as DNA, the CDR3 is TGTGCCAGCAGTTTAGATCCCGTAAACAATGAGCAGTTCTTC. Protein product: CASSLDPVNNEQFF.

This chain connects TRBV7-2 to TRBJ2-3, with D perhaps matching TRBD1 (5 bases). Trimming left V 1 base short and J 9 bases short, with 14 bases between. Germline CDR1 is SGHTA and CDR2 is FQGNSA. The CDR3 runs 14 residues. The CDR3 coding sequence is TGTGCCAGCAGCTTAGTTCCCTCGACAGCGACGCAGTATTTT. Protein sequence: CASSLVPSTATQYF.

This clonotype appeared many times. The V call is TRBV29-1, the J call TRBJ2-3; possibly TRBD1 or TRBD2 for D (6 bases each). The CDR3 is made up of 14 amino acids. Between the trimmed V and J ends, which lost 2 bases and 3 bases, there was a span of 12 bases. CDR1 is SQVTM and CDR2 is ANQGSEA in the germline V gene. This CDR3 reads CSVELGGWTDTQYF. The DNA of the CDR3 is TGCAGCGTTGAACTGGGGGGCTGGACAGATACGCAGTATTTT.

This clonotype was detected many times. The chain is built from TRBV28 and TRBJ2-7; tentative D call: TRBD1 (6 bases). The V gene lost 5 bases and the J gene lost 3 bases, with 14 bases spanning the gap. Germline CDR1 MDHEN, CDR2 SYDVKM. There are 14 residues in the CDR3. The CDR3 sequence is CASSPPGHRYEQYF. CDR3 bases: TGTGCCAGCAGTCCCCCGGGACATCGCTACGAGCAGTACTTC.

V and J are TRBV7-9 and TRBJ1-4; 7 bases are a match to TRBD1. V dropped 6 bases and J dropped 4; count of bases not matched to a gene: 14. CDR1 is SEHNR, CDR2 FQNEAQ, per germline (reference sequence). CDR3 length equals 17 residues. The CDR3 here is CASSSLGGAADNEKLFF. CDR3 nucleotide sequence: TGTGCCAGCAGTTCTTTAGGGGGCGCAGCGGATAATGAAAAACTGTTTTTT.

This clonotype has ten or more counts. The chain has TRBV19 and TRBJ2-5; 7 bases match TRBD2. Germline V gene data show CDR1 as LNHDA and CDR2 as SQIVND (reference sequence). The CDR3 totals 15 residues. Trimming cost V 5 bases and J 4 bases; bases outside gene matches: 10. In nucleotides, the CDR3 is TGTGCCAGTAGTCCGCGGGACTACTCCGTAGAGACCCAGTACTTC. This encodes CASSPRDYSVETQYF.

This clonotype appeared many times. V and J are TRBV24-1 and TRBJ2-1; 9 bases are shared with TRBD1. The CDR3 length is 17 residues. Germline V gene sequence: CDR1 KGHDR, CDR2 SFDVKD. Trimming cost V 1 base and J 7 bases; bases outside gene matches: 10. The CDR3 here is CATSDLGQGTMKNEQFF. Here the CDR3 DNA reads TGTGCCACCAGTGATTTAGGACAGGGGACTATGAAGAATGAGCAGTTCTTC.

This clonotype turned up a few times. CDR3 region: CATSRGRAGSVSPLHF. In DNA, the CDR3 is TGTGCCACCAGCAGAGGCCGCGCGGGGAGTGTTTCACCCCTCCACTTT. The chain is built from TRBV15 and TRBJ1-6; D not certain. Germline CDR1 is LNHNV and CDR2 is YYDKDF (reference sequence). Trimming left V 1 base short and J 9 bases short, with 16 bases between. The CDR3 extends over 16 amino acids.

This clonotype was recorded many times. The chain employs TRBV6-2 or TRBV6-3 and TRBJ2-1; TRBD2 matches 7 bases. The CDR3 consists of 13 residues. The germline CDR1 and CDR2 sequences are MNHEY and SVGEGT. V was pared by 7 bases and J by 9 bases, with 9 bases of the junction left unmatched. DNA for the CDR3: TGTGCCAGCAAGAGCGGGGCGGTCGGTGAGCAGTTCTTC. It yields the protein CASKSGAVGEQFF.

The chain couples TRBV12-3 or TRBV12-4 to TRBJ1-1, with D possibly being TRBD1 (6 bases). The CDR3 contains 14 residues. V lost 3 bases to trimming and J lost 1 base, with 9 bases between them. The CDR3 region has the DNA TGTGCCAGCAGTTTTATACAGGGGAACACTGAAGCTTTCTTT. This translates into CASSFIQGNTEAFF.

This clonotype was detected only a few times. This may arise from a read error, as a much more abundant clone is one base away. The V call is TRBV28, the J call TRBJ2-5, with a weak D call TRBD2 (7 bases). Germline V lookup: CDR1 MDHEN, CDR2 SYDVKM. The CDR3 runs 11 residues. The CDR3 sequence is CAGSQGGAQYF. In DNA, the CDR3 is TGTGCCGGCAGTCAAGGGGGGGCCCAGTACTTC.

In the case of this clonotype: A much larger clone sits a single nucleotide away, making a read error possible. The J gene is TRBJ2-7, the V gene TRBV20-1; D may match TRBD1 or TRBD2 (5 bases each). The length of the CDR3 is 13 residues. Looked up from germline, CDR1 is DFQATT and CDR2 is SNEGSKA (reference sequence). V lost 2 bases and J 9 bases, leaving 17 bases between the germline ends. This chain's CDR3 is CSARPLWDHGQYF. CDR3 nucleotides: TGCAGTGCTAGACCTTTATGGGACCACGGGCAGTACTTC.

This clonotype appeared many times. As DNA, the CDR3 is TGTGCCAGCAGTTTAGAGGGGGGGAATGAGCAGTTCTTC. This codes for CASSLEGGNEQFF. J is TRBJ2-1 and V is TRBV12-3 or TRBV12-4; D may be TRBD2 (7 bases). This CDR3 is built from 13 residues. The germline V and J ends were trimmed by 1 base and 7 bases, with 8 bases remaining between them.

The genes are TRBV3-1 and TRBJ2-7, with D tentatively TRBD1 (5 bases). This CDR3 comprises 13 residues. V was cut by 1 base and J by 7 bases, with 11 bases left in between. Per the germline V gene, CDR1 is LGHDT and CDR2 is YNNKEL (reference sequence). The CDR3 bases are TGTGCCAGCAGCCAAGTTAACTACAGGGAGCAGTACTTC. Residues: CASSQVNYREQYF.